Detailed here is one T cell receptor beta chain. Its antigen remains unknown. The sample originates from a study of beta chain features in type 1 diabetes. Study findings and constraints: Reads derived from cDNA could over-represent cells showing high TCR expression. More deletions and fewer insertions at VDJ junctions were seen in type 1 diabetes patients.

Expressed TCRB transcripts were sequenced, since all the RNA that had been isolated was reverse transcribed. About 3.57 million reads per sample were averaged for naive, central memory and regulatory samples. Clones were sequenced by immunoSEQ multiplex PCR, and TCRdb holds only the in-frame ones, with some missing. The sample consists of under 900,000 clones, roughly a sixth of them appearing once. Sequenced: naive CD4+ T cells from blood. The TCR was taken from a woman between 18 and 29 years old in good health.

CDR3 loop: CASRPVYRGRDYEQYF. In DNA, the CDR3 is TGTGCCAGCAGACCAGTATATCGGGGGAGGGACTACGAGCAGTACTTC. The chain has TRBV7-9 and TRBJ2-7; 7 nucleotides agree with TRBD2. This CDR3 is 16 amino acids long. V dropped 6 bases and J dropped 3; count of bases not matched to a gene: 14. Germline loops: CDR1 SEHNR, CDR2 FQNEAQ (reference sequence).